This entry lists 31 T cell receptor beta chains sequenced from one sample in a study of blood T cell repertoires in COVID-19. The method was immunoSEQ multiplex PCR; TCRdb's version includes in-frame clones alone and lacks a portion of them. The repertoire includes 310,000 or so clones, about 90% of them detected once, and about 1.8% sits in the top ten. Sequenced sample: PBMCs or T cells enriched from blood (not recorded which). Receptors were obtained from a woman between 18 and 29 years old with acute COVID-19.

The genes are TRBV20-1 and TRBJ2-7; D unclear. Germline-derived CDR1 and CDR2 are DFQATT and SNEGSKA (reference sequence). V lost 7 bases and J 4 bases, leaving 11 bases between the germline ends. This CDR3 spans 11 amino acids. CDR3 sequence: CSVIGGYEQYF. The CDR3 DNA reads as TGCAGTGTCATAGGCGGTTACGAGCAGTACTTC.

The chain is built from TRBV11-2 and TRBJ1-1, with 9 nucleotides matching TRBD1. Germline lookup yields CDR1 SGHAT and CDR2 FQNNGV. This CDR3 is 16 amino acids long. V shed 0 bases, J shed 1 base, and the junction held 3 bases outside the gene matches. CDR3 protein: CASSLEADRGNTEAFF. The CDR3 region has the DNA TGTGCCAGCAGCTTAGAGGCGGACAGGGGGAACACTGAAGCTTTCTTT.

The genes are TRBV7-9 and TRBJ1-1, with TRBD1 as a possible D gene (5 bases). CDR3 size: 16 residues. V was pared by 8 bases and J by 5 bases, with 24 bases between. Germline lookup yields CDR1 SEHNR and CDR2 FQNEAQ (reference sequence). The CDR3 region has the DNA TGTGCCAGCCAGTACCTAGGGGTCCGCGGGAGGACTGAAGCTTTCTTT. Its translation: CASQYLGVRGRTEAFF.

This chain uses TRBV15 with TRBJ2-1, with TRBD2 as a possible D gene (7 bases). Looked up from germline, CDR1 is LNHNV and CDR2 is YYDKDF (reference sequence). This CDR3 comprises 16 residues. The V and J ends lost 7 bases and 1 base respectively, with 17 bases between them. CDR3 nucleotide sequence: TGTGCCACCATTAGGGGGGGCGAAGGGTCCTACAATGAGCAGTTCTTC. Translation: CATIRGGEGSYNEQFF.

This chain joins TRBV7-9 and TRBJ2-2; 7 positions match TRBD1. CDR1 and CDR2 (germline): SEHNR, FQNEAQ (reference sequence). V was pared by 4 bases and J by 5 bases, with 7 bases of the junction left unmatched. CDR3 length: 15 amino acids. In nucleotides, the CDR3 is TGTGCCAGCAGCTCGCCAGGGGGTCAGACCGGGGAGCTGTTTTTT. Amino acid sequence: CASSSPGGQTGELFF.

The chain joins TRBV18 to TRBJ2-5, with 8 bases that match TRBD1. The V and J ends lost 1 base and 0 bases, in that order; junction bases with no gene match: 1. The CDR3 extends over 15 amino acids. Per germline, CDR1 KGHSH and CDR2 LQKENI. CDR3 DNA: TGTGCCAGCTCACCACGACAGGGGTACCAAGAGACCCAGTACTTC. Its protein is CASSPRQGYQETQYF. Filled out from reference TRBV18 and TRBJ2-5, the complete variable domain reads NAGVMQNPRHLVRRRGQEARLRCSPMKGHSHVYWYRQLPEEGLKFMVYLQKENIIDESGMPKERFSAEFPKEGPSILRIQQVVRGDSAAYFCASSPRQGYQETQYFGPGTRLLVL.

The rearrangement uses TRBV7-9 and TRBJ1-2, with a tentative D call TRBD1 (5 bases). This CDR3 is 15 amino acids long. Germline V CDR1 and CDR2: SEHNR, FQNEAQ (reference sequence). Between the trimmed V and J ends, which lost 0 bases and 2 bases, there was a span of 10 bases. CDR3 nucleotides: TGTGCCAGCAGCTTAGCGATTCGGGGGAACTATGGCTACACCTTC. It codes for CASSLAIRGNYGYTF.

This clone turned up a few times. The V gene is TRBV30, the J gene TRBJ1-1, with D possibly TRBD1 on 5 matching bases. Germline V lookup: CDR1 GTSNPN, CDR2 SVGIG (reference sequence). The V and J ends lost 0 bases and 6 bases respectively, with 17 bases between them. CDR3 length equals 15 residues. CDR3 nucleotides: TGTGCCTGGAGTGTACGGGGCAGCGGGAGGCCTGAAGCTTTCTTT. It translates to CAWSVRGSGRPEAFF.

This clone was counted once. The V and J genes are TRBV5-5 and TRBJ1-6, with TRBD1 identical over 7 bases. This CDR3 contains 15 residues. V gave up 4 bases and J gave up 2 bases; unmatched junction bases: 3. Germline V CDR1 and CDR2: SGHKS, YYEKEE (reference sequence). The DNA of the CDR3 is TGTGCCAGCAGCCGGGACAGTACCTATAATTCACCCCTCCACTTT. Residues: CASSRDSTYNSPLHF.

The chain employs TRBV3-1 (or the pseudogene TRBV3-2) and TRBJ2-7; 8 bases align to TRBD2. This CDR3 spans 17 amino acids. V gave up 4 bases and J gave up 2 bases; unmatched junction bases: 13. CDR1 LGHDT and CDR2 YNNKEL come from the germline V gene (reference sequence). The CDR3 spells CASSLRLARHVPYEQYF. Written as DNA, the CDR3 is TGTGCCAGCAGCCTACGACTAGCGAGACACGTTCCCTACGAGCAGTACTTC.

The V call is TRBV2, the J call TRBJ2-5; D is possibly TRBD2 (5 bases). Trimming removed 2 bases at V and 5 bases at J, with 6 bases between. The CDR3 consists of 12 residues. CDR1 SNHLY and CDR2 FYNNEI come from the germline V gene. The CDR3 is CASSELAETQYF. CDR3 DNA: TGTGCCAGCAGTGAACTAGCCGAGACCCAGTACTTC.

The chain joins TRBV14 to TRBJ2-1; the match to TRBD2 covers 9 bases. The CDR3 covers 17 residues. In germline, CDR1 is SGHDN, CDR2 FVKESK. The V and J ends lost 5 bases and 8 bases, in that order; junction bases with no gene match: 16. In DNA form, the CDR3 reads TGTGCCAGCAGCGCACGTTTGGCTAGCGGGATAGCTGATGAGCAGTTCTTC. Translating gives CASSARLASGIADEQFF. The full variable domain, in which reference TRBV14 and TRBJ2-1 provide the parts outside the CDR3, is EAGVTQFPSHSVIEKGQTVTLRCDPISGHDNLYWYRRVMGKEIKFLLHFVKESKQDESGMPNNRFLAERTGGTYSTLKVQPAELEDSGVYFCASSARLASGIADEQFFGPGTRLTVL.

The CDR3, as DNA: TGTGCCAGTAGCCTACCCCCAGGGGCGAGTTCGGGAGAGCAGTACTTC. Translated, it gives CASSLPPGASSGEQYF. The gene calls are TRBV19 and TRBJ2-7; TRBD1 is a possible D gene (6 bases). The V and J ends lost 6 bases and 7 bases respectively, with 25 bases between them. This CDR3 contains 16 residues. Germline values: CDR1 LNHDA, CDR2 SQIVND (reference sequence).

The genes are TRBV27 and TRBJ2-7; D gene unclear. V dropped 5 bases and J dropped 3 bases, with 20 bases sitting between them. Germline V gene lookup returns CDR1 MNHEY and CDR2 SMNVEV (reference sequence). The CDR3 contains 16 residues. The CDR3 sequence: CASSPRRIGIFYEQYF. DNA of the CDR3: TGTGCCAGCAGTCCTAGGCGGATTGGTATATTCTACGAGCAGTACTTC.

The chain links TRBV5-1 to TRBJ1-2; 8 bases align to TRBD1. With 0 bases clipped from V and 3 bases from J, the junction kept 10 bases outside the gene matches. This CDR3 has 17 residues. Germline loops: CDR1 SGHRS, CDR2 YFSETQ. In DNA form, the CDR3 reads TGCGCCAGCAGCTTGGGACAGGGGCGTGATTCGGACTATGGCTACACCTTC. Protein product: CASSLGQGRDSDYGYTF.

This clone has a single count. The gene calls are TRBV5-1 and TRBJ2-5, with 7 bases lining up with TRBD1. The ends lost 4 bases at V and 3 bases at J; junction bases unmatched: 9. This CDR3 comprises 15 residues. Germline-derived CDR1 and CDR2 are SGHRS and YFSETQ. CDR3 residues: CASSPVAGTEETQYF. CDR3 bases: TGCGCCAGCAGCCCGGTAGCCGGGACAGAAGAGACCCAGTACTTC.

In its sample, this clone was seen a few times. This chain links TRBV4-3 with TRBJ2-4, with D perhaps TRBD1 (6 bases). The CDR3 extends over 14 amino acids. The V gene lost 3 bases and the J gene lost 10 bases, with 16 bases spanning the gap. Germline CDR1 and CDR2: LGHNA and YSLEER. CDR3 protein: CASSQTRGVGIQYF. CDR3 DNA sequence: TGCGCCAGCAGCCAGACCAGGGGAGTAGGGATTCAGTACTTC.

This chain joins TRBV5-1 and TRBJ2-1; TRBD2 matches 13 bases. The V gene end was trimmed by 0 bases and the J gene end by 1 base; junction bases not matched to a gene: 1. This CDR3 has 17 amino acids. From germline, CDR1 is SGHRS and CDR2 YFSETQ. The CDR3 loop reads CASSLALAGGSYNEQFF. In DNA form, the CDR3 reads TGCGCCAGCAGCTTGGCACTAGCGGGAGGGTCCTACAATGAGCAGTTCTTC.

The chain carries TRBV5-1 and TRBJ2-3; D is unclear. V was pared by 1 base and J by 4 bases, with 4 bases between. Germline loops: CDR1 SGHRS, CDR2 YFSETQ. CDR3 length: 12 residues. The CDR3 sequence is CASSLSSDTQYF. The CDR3 DNA follows: TGCGCCAGCAGCTTGTCCTCAGATACGCAGTATTTT.

The V gene is TRBV7-9, the J gene TRBJ1-5, with 7 bases matching TRBD1. The CDR3 contains 13 residues. The germline V gene encodes CDR1 SEHNR and CDR2 FQNEAQ (reference sequence). With V trimmed by 4 bases and J by 9 bases, 6 bases remained unmatched. This CDR3 reads CASSWDSSGPQHF. The DNA for the CDR3 is TGTGCCAGCAGCTGGGACAGCAGTGGGCCCCAGCATTTT.

This chain uses TRBV28 with TRBJ2-7; 8 nucleotides line up with TRBD2. The V segment lost 5 bases and the J segment 4 bases; nucleotides outside the gene matches: 16. CDR1 MDHEN and CDR2 SYDVKM come from the germline V gene. The CDR3 loop spans 17 amino acids. CDR3 region: CASSPRGLGPLRYEQYF. Written as DNA, the CDR3 is TGTGCCAGCAGTCCCCGGGGACTAGGCCCTCTTCGTTACGAGCAGTACTTC.

The gene calls are TRBV3-1 (or the pseudogene TRBV3-2) and TRBJ2-7; D possibly corresponds to TRBD1 (6 bases). The CDR3 is 15 amino acids. Trimming cost V 4 bases and J 6 bases, with 19 bases left between them. The V gene's germline CDR1 is LGHDT and CDR2 YNNKEL (reference sequence). The CDR3 protein is CASSPGQLTASEQYF. The CDR3 DNA is TGTGCCAGCAGCCCAGGACAGTTAACGGCTAGCGAGCAGTACTTC.

V usage is TRBV18 and J usage is TRBJ1-4; 7 bases agree with TRBD1. The CDR3 spans 14 residues. V lost 6 bases to trimming and J lost 7 bases; unmatched junction nucleotides: 8. The germline gives CDR1 KGHSH, CDR2 LQKENI. In nucleotides, the CDR3 is TGTGCCAGCTCGCCCAGGGGGAATGGTGAAAAACTGTTTTTT. Translating gives CASSPRGNGEKLFF. Combining the CDR3 with reference TRBV18 and TRBJ1-4 gives the whole variable domain NAGVMQNPRHLVRRRGQEARLRCSPMKGHSHVYWYRQLPEEGLKFMVYLQKENIIDESGMPKERFSAEFPKEGPSILRIQQVVRGDSAAYFCASSPRGNGEKLFFGSGTQLSVL.

The chain recombines TRBV5-1 with TRBJ1-1; the match to TRBD1 covers 8 bases. V shed 7 bases and J 0 bases; nucleotides not matched to a gene: 5. The CDR3 covers 14 residues. Germline CDR1 SGHRS, CDR2 YFSETQ. CDR3 region: CASSLQGVNTEAFF. CDR3 bases: TGCGCCAGCTCCCTACAGGGGGTGAACACTGAAGCTTTCTTT.

The chain joins TRBV5-6 to TRBJ1-4; TRBD1 agrees at 8 bases. The V segment lost 4 bases and the J segment 0 bases; nucleotides outside the gene matches: 11. This CDR3 region has 18 residues. Looked up from germline, CDR1 is SGHDT and CDR2 is YYEEEE. The CDR3 reads CASSLRGLWVATNEKLFF. CDR3 DNA: TGTGCCAGCAGCCTCAGGGGGCTGTGGGTCGCAACTAATGAAAAACTGTTTTTT.

This clone was counted a few times. This chain connects TRBV27 to TRBJ2-2; D is perhaps TRBD2 (5 bases). Between the trimmed V and J ends, which lost 6 bases and 6 bases, there was a span of 14 bases. The CDR3 contains 14 residues. Germline values: CDR1 MNHEY, CDR2 SMNVEV (reference sequence). CDR3 loop: CASRLELSAGELFF. The CDR3 bases are TGTGCCAGCAGACTAGAACTTAGCGCCGGGGAGCTGTTTTTT.

This chain joins TRBV5-1 and TRBJ2-7, with 7 nucleotides matching TRBD2. V lost 3 bases to trimming and J lost 1 base; unmatched junction nucleotides: 4. CDR3 length equals 14 residues. The germline V gene has CDR1 SGHRS and CDR2 YFSETQ. The CDR3 here is CASSWGGTSYEQYF. The CDR3 coding sequence is TGCGCCAGCAGCTGGGGGGGGACTTCCTACGAGCAGTACTTC.

This chain joins TRBV28 and TRBJ2-7; 11 positions agree with TRBD2. J gave up 7 bases and V 7 bases, and 9 bases lay outside the gene matches. Germline V gives CDR1 MDHEN, CDR2 SYDVKM. The CDR3 runs 14 residues. CDR3 sequence: CASNSLAGEGEQYF. The CDR3 nucleotides are TGTGCCAGCAACTCACTAGCGGGAGAAGGTGAGCAGTACTTC.

The V call is TRBV2, the J call TRBJ1-4; 12 bases fit TRBD1. Germline values: CDR1 SNHLY, CDR2 FYNNEI. This CDR3 region has 16 residues. V lost 3 bases, J lost 4 bases, and 3 bases stayed unmatched. The CDR3 region is CASSEGQGALNEKLFF. In nucleotides, the CDR3 is TGTGCCAGCAGTGAGGGACAGGGGGCTCTTAATGAAAAACTGTTTTTT.

The chain couples TRBV19 to TRBJ1-3; D is ambiguous. The germline V gene encodes CDR1 LNHDA and CDR2 SQIVND (reference sequence). V was trimmed by 3 bases and J by 0 bases, leaving 15 bases between them. The CDR3 covers 17 residues. The DNA for the CDR3 is TGTGCCAGTAGTATCGGGTTTGGTACCCACTCTGGAAACACCATATATTTT. It specifies CASSIGFGTHSGNTIYF.

The chain has TRBV18 and TRBJ2-1, with D possibly being TRBD1 (6 bases). The CDR3 is 13 residues long. Germline V CDR1 and CDR2: KGHSH, LQKENI. V was clipped by 2 bases and J by 8 bases, with 10 bases between them. Written as DNA, the CDR3 is TGTGCCAGCTCACCATGGGACAAAGATGAGCAGTTCTTC. This translates into CASSPWDKDEQFF. The full variable domain, completed using reference TRBV18 and TRBJ2-1, is NAGVMQNPRHLVRRRGQEARLRCSPMKGHSHVYWYRQLPEEGLKFMVYLQKENIIDESGMPKERFSAEFPKEGPSILRIQQVVRGDSAAYFCASSPWDKDEQFFGPGTRLTVL.